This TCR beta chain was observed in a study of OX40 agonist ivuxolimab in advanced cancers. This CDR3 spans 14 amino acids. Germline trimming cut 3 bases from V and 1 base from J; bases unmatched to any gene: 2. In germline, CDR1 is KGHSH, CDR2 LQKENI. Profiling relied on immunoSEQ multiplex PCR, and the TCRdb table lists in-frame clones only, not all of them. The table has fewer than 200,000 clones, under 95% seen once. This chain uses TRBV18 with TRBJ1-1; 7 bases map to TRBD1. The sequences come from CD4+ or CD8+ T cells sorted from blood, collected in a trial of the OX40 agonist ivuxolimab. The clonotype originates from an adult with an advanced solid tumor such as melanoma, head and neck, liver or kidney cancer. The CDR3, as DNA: TGTGCCAGCTCACCCTGGGACAGGAACACTGAAGCTTTCTTT. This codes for CASSPWDRNTEAFF.